This entry features one T cell receptor (beta chain) sequence. Its antigen is not yet known. No base-level quality is on record; no much larger clone is a single base apart. This specimen comes from a study of shared T cell receptors in the human thymus (dated by TCRdb to 2020 to 2022). Concerning the study at large: The study examined how self-reactive, shared T-cell receptor alpha chains are generated in the human thymus.

V is shortened by 5 bases, J by 6 bases, and the region joining them spans 32 bases. Sequences SGHNT (CDR1) and YYREEE (CDR2) are obtained from the germline V gene (reference sequence). The CDR3 measures 19 amino acids from cysteine to phenylalanine. Solely the CDR3 DNA is kept, with 57 bases framed from the first base. Library construction relied on the immunoSEQ multiplex PCR assay. The table comes from immuneACCESS by way of TCRdb, which keeps in-frame sequences with V and J called. Part of the clones is missing from these tables; in studies checked, under half for an unresolved V gene and the rest for unknown reasons. This sample lists 72,000 or so clones; more than 90% were detected once. The ten largest clonotypes hold around 0.03% of the sample.

This clonotype originated in a human donor. The receptor chain draws on TRBV5-4 and TRBJ1-2, with TRBD1 tentatively as D gene (6 bases match). The sample consisted of thymocytes. The nucleotides read TGTGCCAGCAGTACCGGATACCCCTCCCTCGTTCAGGGGTTGGATGGCTACACCTTC. This is translated as CASSTGYPSLVQGLDGYTF.